This TCR beta chain was recorded in a study of T cell repertoires in cytomegalovirus infection. The overall study: As its CMV epitopes, the study selected recently identified HLA-C-restricted and well-studied HLA-B-restricted targets. CMV infection together with matching HLA type was indicated by public TCR beta signatures.

Study-wide results and limits: Clonotypes of TCR beta that were HLA-C-restricted and CMV-specific dominated the ex vivo response.

TCRdb passed the reads through MiXCR, listing each CDR3 protein once. The sample includes about half a million distinct CDR3 sequences, 30% to 40% of them seen just once. V was cut by 4 bases and J by 2 bases, with 10 bases left in between. Germline V gene lookup returns CDR1 SGHNT and CDR2 YYREEE (reference sequence). This CDR3 has 13 residues. This clonotype was detected ten times or more. Its matching antigen is unknown. The sample in question was cultured PBMCs, obtained from culture after CMV antigen stimulation. This TCR was recovered from a human donor in good health (CMV status not recorded). Some clones in this sample may be carry-over from other donors' samples. The V gene is TRBV5-4, the J gene TRBJ2-7; possibly TRBD2 for D (5 bases). The CDR3 protein is CASSMDFTYEQYF. In DNA, the CDR3 is TGTGCCAGCAGCATGGACTTTACCTACGAGCAGTACTTC.